This T cell receptor (beta chain) was documented in a study of control samples from healthy donors and cancer patients. The length of the CDR3 is 14 residues. Germline V gene data show CDR1 as MNHEY and CDR2 as SVGAGI. V lost 6 bases, J lost 5 bases, and 16 bases lay in between. Produced via immunoSEQ multiplex PCR; TCRdb's table is partial and in-frame only. The sample lists about 110,000 clones, approximately 84% occurring once. This sequence joins TRBV6-5 and TRBJ2-5; D unclear. Sample: blood. This clonotype was sampled from a man aged 18 to 35 in good health. CDR3 DNA sequence: TGTGCCAGCAGCTGGGCAGGTCATGAGGAGACCCAGTACTTC. Translated, it gives CASSWAGHEETQYF.